This T cell receptor (beta chain) appears in the sequencing data of a study of PD-1 blockade in classical Hodgkin lymphoma (dated by TCRdb to the early 2020s). General notes on the study: Nivolumab dosing was 3 mg/kg intravenously every 2 weeks, continuing until either disease progression or unacceptable toxicity. A peripheral blood immune signature of response to PD-1 blockade in classical Hodgkin lymphoma was defined using TCR beta sequencing and CyTOF.

Genomic DNA was extracted with the Qiagen DNeasy kit from unsorted PBMCs and from negatively selected CD4+ and CD8+ fractions. Amplification of TCR beta CDR3 regions was done by immunoSEQ multiplex PCR with primers that anneal to V and J segments. Amplification bias was minimized using a synthetic immune receptor repertoire, and residual bias was removed computationally after sequencing. On the authors' methods: Custom Python scripts were used to quantify repertoire diversity as the Shannon entropy index. Unsorted, CD4+ and CD8+ repertoires were examined separately, except in combined analyses, for which CD4+ and CD8+ sequences were merged in silico. Clonal expansion was defined as a frequency increase of at least 2-fold after treatment compared with C1D1, and clones undetected at baseline were assigned a pseudocount of 0.5. Clones with 0 or 1 copy at C1D1 were classified as singleton clones, and clones with 2 or more copies were classified as non-singleton clones. Clones expanded in unsorted samples were annotated as CD4+, CD8+ or unknown by matching protein sequences in sorted samples from the same patient. Wilcoxon tests on paired samples were used to test diversity changes from C1D1 to C4D1. TCRdb holds this immuneACCESS table with in-frame rearrangements only. Some clones are missing; in checked studies, unresolved V genes explain under half, and the rest has no known cause. V and J calls and clone size are copied from that table; D and trimming were computed from the DNA. The table for this sample lists about 4,200 clones; roughly two thirds of them were counted only once. The top ten constitute 28% of the sample.

Comments on this clone: The clone's antigen remains unknown. One base away there is no much larger clone; base qualities are not given.

The time point label on this specimen signifies: cycle 4 day 1 (C4D1), after less than 7 weeks of nivolumab. All trial patients had relapsed after autologous stem cell transplantation, with cohorts A, B and C differing in prior brentuximab vedotin exposure. The trial cohort included 56 patients with relapsed/refractory classical Hodgkin lymphoma, and each patient had a best overall response of complete response, partial response or progressive disease. In the multi-cohort phase II CheckMate 205 trial, trial patients received single-agent nivolumab. Best overall response was determined by an independent review committee according to the 2007 International Working Group response criteria. PBMCs from the trial were collected at three points: immediately before nivolumab initiation (C1D1), and during therapy at cycle 2 day 1 and cycle 4 day 1. Peripheral blood was collected in 8 mL Vacutainer Cell Preparation Tubes, from which PBMCs were isolated by centrifugation and then cryopreserved.

Study-level results and caveats: Baseline TCR diversity was reported to be lower in newly diagnosed patients than in healthy donors and to be lower still in relapsed/refractory patients. By C4D1, a significant rise was seen in CD4+ TCR diversity but not in CD8+ TCR diversity (p=0.0027 vs p=0.16), and the rise was most apparent among complete responders (p=0.02). Trial patients achieving complete response had baseline diversity similar to newly diagnosed patients, whereas partial responders and progressors had significantly lower diversity. The study covered only a single clinical trial cohort, and the causes of the repertoire differences, possibly disease activity or prior therapy, were still not defined. Diversity was lower in patients who began nivolumab less than 1 year after ASCT, so these patients were left out of later analyses to avoid confounding by immune reconstitution.

Based on the germline V gene, the CDR1 and CDR2 sequences are MNHNS and SASEGT. Trimming removed 5 bases from V and 7 bases from J; the gene matches leave 6 bases unexplained. From its cysteine to its phenylalanine, the CDR3 spans 14 amino acids. Of all the DNA, just the CDR3 is kept, 42 bases in frame from base 1. This sequence uses TRBV6-1 and TRBJ2-2, and 8 bases in between align with TRBD1. The sequenced sample was peripheral blood mononuclear cells (PBMCs), obtained before the fourth cycle of nivolumab. The clonotype was recovered from a human donor with classical Hodgkin lymphoma. The sequence in DNA is TGTGCCAGCAGTTTGACAGGGGCAGGCGGGGAGCTGTTTTTT. It codes for CASSLTGAGGELFF.